A single TCR beta chain is shown here with its context. The source of the sample is a study of blood T cell repertoires in COVID-19. Study context: There were acute and convalescent COVID-19 samples, and they came from the United States, Italy and Spain. From T cells, B-cell-depleted T cells, or PBMCs came the material, which was cDNA or gDNA.

Germline V gives CDR1 LNHDA, CDR2 SQIVND (reference sequence). Trimming cost V 3 bases and J 5 bases, with 14 bases left between them. The CDR3 totals 15 residues. Source study methods: Estimates of nucleated cell counts were drawn from the amplification of reference gene primers. TCRdb's copy holds only in-frame clones and misses some; the assay was immunoSEQ multiplex PCR. Clonal size and the V and J genes are those of that table, whereas D and trimming came from the DNA. This repertoire shows around 140,000 clones, 84% found once; its top ten account for more than 1.3%. Source material: peripheral blood. V gene TRBV19 combines with J gene TRBJ2-1, with a tentative D call TRBD2 (6 bases). The source of this sequence is a man aged 55 to 70 with acute or convalescent COVID-19. The CDR3 spells CASSMTGGRNNEQFF. The CDR3 coding sequence is TGTGCCAGTAGTATGACCGGGGGAAGGAACAATGAGCAGTTCTTC.